A single T cell receptor (beta chain) is shown here with its context. Its antigen is not identified. These data originate in a study of T cells expressing NK-cell markers. From its re-call of the 5' RACE reads, TCRdb lists each CDR3 protein once, without DNA. This table holds about 440,000 distinct CDR3 sequences. The CDR3 is made up of 14 amino acids. Per germline, CDR1 LNHDA and CDR2 SQIVND (reference sequence). Findings of the study overall: Whether expanded NKG2C+ T cell clones were HCMV-specific remained unclear.

What was sequenced was blood T cells: a sorted CD56 or NKG2C T cell subset, CD4+ or CD8+ T cells, or bulk PBMC T cells (not recorded which). The sequence was obtained from a woman between 18 and 75 years old in good health. This chain connects TRBV19 to TRBJ2-6; as DNA is missing, the TRBD1 call by TCRdb cannot be tested. The CDR3 sequence is CATNGGSGANVLTF.